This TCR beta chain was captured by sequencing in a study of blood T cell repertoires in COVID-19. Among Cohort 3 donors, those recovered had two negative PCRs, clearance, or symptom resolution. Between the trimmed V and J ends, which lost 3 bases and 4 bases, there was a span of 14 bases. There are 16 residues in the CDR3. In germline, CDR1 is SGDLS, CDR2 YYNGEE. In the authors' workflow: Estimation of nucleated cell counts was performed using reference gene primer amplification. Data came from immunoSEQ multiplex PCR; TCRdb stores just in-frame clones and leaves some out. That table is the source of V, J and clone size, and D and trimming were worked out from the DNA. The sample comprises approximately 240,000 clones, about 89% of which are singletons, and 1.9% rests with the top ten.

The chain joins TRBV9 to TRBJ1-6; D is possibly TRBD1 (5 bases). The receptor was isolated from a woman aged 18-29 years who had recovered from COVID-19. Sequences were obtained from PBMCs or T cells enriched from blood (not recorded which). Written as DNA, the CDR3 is TGTGCCAGCAGCGCCGGAGGGGCGAAGTATAATTCACCCCTCCACTTT. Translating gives CASSAGGAKYNSPLHF.